This TCR beta chain derives from a study of CD8 T cells in ankylosing spondylitis. A few counts support this clonotype. Its antigen is unknown. Study-level findings and limits: Within peripheral blood, clones linked to disease were CD8+ and relatively rare. Seemingly distinctive of ankylosing spondylitis blood was a TCR beta motif formed by eight highly homologous variants.

In making TCR beta libraries, quantitative 5'-RACE with molecular barcodes was used. MiXCR was run by TCRdb on the 5' RACE reads, yielding one entry per CDR3 protein. Among around 220,000 distinct CDR3 sequences, about 10% were seen once, and the ten largest hold roughly a fifth. The source material was blood, either unsorted or a sorted T cell fraction (not recorded which). The clonotype originates from a male donor with ankylosing spondylitis or in good health (not recorded which).

CDR3 in DNA: TGCGCCAGCAGCTCCGAGCTCATAGCGGGGGGGCCGGTTACAGATACGCAGTATTTT. Amino acid sequence: CASSSELIAGGPVTDTQYF. The rearrangement links TRBV5-1 to TRBJ2-3; 11 bases agree with TRBD2. J was trimmed by 3 bases and V by 3 bases; bases with no gene match: 15. The CDR3 is 19 residues long. Germline V gene data show CDR1 as SGHRS and CDR2 as YFSETQ.